This is a list of T cell receptor beta chains from one sample in a study of blood T cell repertoires in COVID-19. Sequencing used immunoSEQ multiplex PCR; TCRdb keeps in-frame clones, though not all of them. The repertoire holds 200,000 to 250,000 clones, 85% to 90% seen once, with under 4% in the top ten. The sequenced material came from PBMCs or T cells enriched from blood (not recorded which). The receptors here all came from a woman aged 18 to 35 in a cohort exposed to, infected with or recovered from COVID-19 (not recorded which). Both conserved end residues are part of each CDR3. D genes are given only for firm matches.

cdr3_nt: TGTGCCAGCAGTGACCGGGTCTCCTACGAGCAGTACTTC
cdr3_aa: CASSDRVSYEQYF
j_call: TRBJ2-7
v_call: TRBV6-1
d_call: .

cdr3_nt: TGTGCCAGCAGCTTTCGAGCGGGAGGGCCCTACGAGCAGTACTTC
cdr3_aa: CASSFRAGGPYEQYF
j_call: TRBJ2-7
v_call: TRBV11-3
d_call: TRBD2

cdr3_nt: TGCAGTGCTAGTCGAGGGGGCAATGAGCAGTTCTTC
cdr3_aa: CSASRGGNEQFF
j_call: TRBJ2-1
v_call: TRBV20-1
d_call: .

cdr3_nt: TGTGCCACCAGCAGAGACCGACAGTTCCTCTATGGCTACACCTTC
cdr3_aa: CATSRDRQFLYGYTF
j_call: TRBJ1-2
v_call: TRBV15
d_call: .

cdr3_nt: TGCGCCAGCAGCTCGTCCTTCGGAGCGGAGGGGTCCTACGAGCAGTACTTC
cdr3_aa: CASSSSFGAEGSYEQYF
j_call: TRBJ2-7
v_call: TRBV5-1
d_call: .

cdr3_nt: TGTGCCAGCAGCAACCCCGGGGTCCAAGAGACCCAGTACTTC
cdr3_aa: CASSNPGVQETQYF
j_call: TRBJ2-5
v_call: TRBV28
d_call: .

cdr3_nt: TGCAGCGTGAGAGCCACGGCTAATGAAAAACTGTTTTTT
cdr3_aa: CSVRATANEKLFF
j_call: TRBJ1-4
v_call: TRBV29-1
d_call: .

cdr3_nt: TGTGCCAGCAGAAAACAGGGGGGAAGGGGCTACACCTTC
cdr3_aa: CASRKQGGRGYTF
j_call: TRBJ1-2
v_call: TRBV12-3/TRBV12-4
d_call: TRBD1

cdr3_nt: TGCGCCAGCAGCCCCGGGACAGGGGGCGCGGGTCAGCCCCAGCATTTT
cdr3_aa: CASSPGTGGAGQPQHF
j_call: TRBJ1-5
v_call: TRBV5-1
d_call: TRBD1

cdr3_nt: TGTGCCAGCAGCGGCAAGAACACTGAAGCTTTCTTT
cdr3_aa: CASSGKNTEAFF
j_call: TRBJ1-1
v_call: TRBV5-8
d_call: .

cdr3_nt: TGTGCCAGCAGCGGTAGCGGGAACCACAATGAGCAGTTCTTC
cdr3_aa: CASSGSGNHNEQFF
j_call: TRBJ2-1
v_call: TRBV11-2
d_call: TRBD2

cdr3_nt: TGTGCCAGCAGCTTGGACCCTAGCGGATCCTACAATGAGCAGTTCTTC
cdr3_aa: CASSLDPSGSYNEQFF
j_call: TRBJ2-1
v_call: TRBV5-4
d_call: TRBD2

cdr3_nt: TGTGCCAGCAGTGAATATACAGGTTGGGACAATGAGCAGTTCTTC
cdr3_aa: CASSEYTGWDNEQFF
j_call: TRBJ2-1
v_call: TRBV6-1
d_call: .

cdr3_nt: TGTGCCAGCAGTCAACCAGGGGTTGGCACCGGGGAGCTGTTTTTT
cdr3_aa: CASSQPGVGTGELFF
j_call: TRBJ2-2
v_call: TRBV6-5
d_call: .

cdr3_nt: TGTGCCAGCAGTTACGGGGCAGGGGGCTTGACTGAAGCTTTCTTT
cdr3_aa: CASSYGAGGLTEAFF
j_call: TRBJ1-1
v_call: TRBV6-5
d_call: TRBD1

cdr3_nt: TGTGCCAGCAGCTTATACGCGGACCCTAGCTATGAGCAGTTCTTC
cdr3_aa: CASSLYADPSYEQFF
j_call: TRBJ2-1
v_call: TRBV7-9
d_call: .

cdr3_nt: TGTGCCAGCTCTTCGTCGTCATTAGCGGGGGCATCAGATACGCAGTATTTT
cdr3_aa: CASSSSSLAGASDTQYF
j_call: TRBJ2-3
v_call: TRBV19
d_call: TRBD2

cdr3_nt: TGTGCCAGCAGAAAGGAAGGGGCAATCTACGAGCAGTACTTC
cdr3_aa: CASRKEGAIYEQYF
j_call: TRBJ2-7
v_call: TRBV6-5
d_call: .

cdr3_nt: TGTGCCAGCACCATAGGGTCCCCGGGACAGCCCCAGCATTTT
cdr3_aa: CASTIGSPGQPQHF
j_call: TRBJ1-5
v_call: TRBV28
d_call: .